This TCR beta chain stems from a study of cytomegalovirus exposure and HLA in healthy donors. On the study more broadly: Among the 350 to 500 donors who were genotyped, about 80% fell in the genetic ancestry cluster that is associated with self-reported Caucasian donors. Regarding the study as a whole: Three CMV-associated chains were confirmed in vitro to be specific for CMV antigens. TCR beta V- and J-gene trimming, according to a later analysis, was linked to a missense DCLRE1C variant.

Germline assignment: CDR1 SGHNT and CDR2 YYREEE (reference sequence). J gave up 4 bases and V 2 bases, and 8 bases lay outside the gene matches. CDR3 length: 16 amino acids. As to this clone: Its antigen is as yet unknown.

PCR used 60 Vbeta primers and 13 Jbeta primers. Using immunoSEQ multiplex PCR, the repertoire was profiled, and TCRdb retains in-frame clones only, with some absent. The table has 120,000 to 150,000 clones, around 65% seen once; the top ten hold roughly 1.8%. The V gene is TRBV5-4, the J gene TRBJ2-3; 9 positions agree with TRBD1. The TCR originated in a male donor in good health and CMV-seronegative. The sequencing sample was made of PBMCs. The CDR3 sequence: CASSLFPGQGSDTQYF. The CDR3 nucleotides read TGTGCCAGCAGCTTATTTCCGGGACAGGGATCAGATACGCAGTATTTT.